This T cell receptor (beta chain) was observed in a study of CD8 T cells in ankylosing spondylitis. General observations from the study: Several highly homologous variants formed a TCR beta motif that appeared characteristic of ankylosing spondylitis blood. Reportedly, disease-linked clones are significantly enriched in ankylosing spondylitis patients' matched synovial fluid. Prior work had noted some motif variants in reactive arthritis blood and synovial fluid.

The CDR3 is made up of 15 amino acids. Germline CDR1 SGHTA, CDR2 FQGNSA. Notes on this clonotype: The antigen is unknown. At one boundary the junction diverges from the germline segment, which might be a read error.

A quantitative 5'-RACE method, one with molecular barcodes, was used to make TCR beta libraries. MiXCR, applied by TCRdb to the 5' RACE reads, yields one record per CDR3 protein. The data contain some 220,000 distinct CDR3 sequences, under 8.5% of them seen just once; the ten biggest clones take up 4.8%. This clonotype was sampled from a female donor with ankylosing spondylitis or in good health (not recorded which). J is TRBJ2-6 and V is TRBV7-2, with TRBD1 as a possible D gene (6 bases). Specimen: blood, either unsorted or a sorted T cell fraction (not recorded which). The CDR3 spells CASSFDRSGVNVLTF. The CDR3 DNA sequence: TGTGCCAGCAGCTTCGACAGGTCTGGGGTCAACGTCCTGACTTTC. The variable domain in full, with the rest retrieved from reference TRBV7-2 and TRBJ2-6, is GAGVSQSPSNKVTEKGKDVELRCDPISGHTALYWYRQSLGQGLEFLIYFQGNSAPDKSGLPSDRFSAERTGGSVSTLTIQRTQQEDSAVYLCASSFDRSGVNVLTFGAGSRLTVL.